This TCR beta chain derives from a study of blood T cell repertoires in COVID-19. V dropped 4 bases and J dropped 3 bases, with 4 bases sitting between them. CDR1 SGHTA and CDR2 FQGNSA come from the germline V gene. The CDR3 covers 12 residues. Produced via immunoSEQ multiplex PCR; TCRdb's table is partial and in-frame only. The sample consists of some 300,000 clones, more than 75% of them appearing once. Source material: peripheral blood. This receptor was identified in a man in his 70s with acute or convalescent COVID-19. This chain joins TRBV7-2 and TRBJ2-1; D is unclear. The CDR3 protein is CASSSFYNEQFF. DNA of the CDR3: TGTGCCAGCAGCTCGTTCTACAATGAGCAGTTCTTC.